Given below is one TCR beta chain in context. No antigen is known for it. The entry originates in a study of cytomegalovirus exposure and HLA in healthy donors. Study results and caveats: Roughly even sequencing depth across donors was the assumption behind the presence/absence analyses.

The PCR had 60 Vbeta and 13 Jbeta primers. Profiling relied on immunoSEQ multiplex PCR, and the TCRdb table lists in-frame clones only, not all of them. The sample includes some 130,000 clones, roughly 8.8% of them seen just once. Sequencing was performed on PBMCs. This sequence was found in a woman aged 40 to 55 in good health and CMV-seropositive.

CDR3 bases: TGCAGCGTGAGGACAGGGGGCTTAAACACTGAAGCTTTCTTT. Translation gives CSVRTGGLNTEAFF. The rearrangement links TRBV29-1 to TRBJ1-1; 11 bases fit TRBD1. The CDR3 is 14 residues long. Germline CDR1 SQVTM, CDR2 ANQGSEA. V lost 6 bases, J lost 2 bases, and 5 bases stayed unmatched.